This T cell receptor beta chain originates from a study of T-cell memory formation after mild COVID-19. Study-level information: TCR clustering was largely donor specific.

The CDR3 covers 12 residues. Germline assignment: CDR1 ENHRY and CDR2 SYGVKD. The V end lost 8 bases, the J end lost 15 bases, and 20 bases lay between the germline ends. TCRdb reanalysed the 5' RACE reads using MiXCR and keeps one entry per CDR3 protein. The table shows some 320,000 distinct CDR3 sequences, with more than 15% occurring only once. Study-wide results and limits: CD4+ contracting clones were found mainly in CM and EM, and CD8+ ones in EMRA. Unconfirmed was the SARS-CoV-2 specificity of second-wave clones that peaked on day 37. Pre-infection memory showed some responding clones, and this suggested that cross-reactive memory joined.

For this clonotype: Its specificity is unknown.

The receptor was isolated from a man aged 18 to 29 who had mild COVID-19 (a few samples of this study predate the infection). Cell type and time point are not known. The rearrangement links TRBV10-3 to TRBJ2-1; maybe TRBD2 (7 bases). The sample was PBMCs or a T cell subset sorted from them (not recorded which). In DNA form, the CDR3 reads TGTGCCATCCTCGGACTAGGGGGGGTTCTGTTCTTC. Its translation is CAILGLGGVLFF.